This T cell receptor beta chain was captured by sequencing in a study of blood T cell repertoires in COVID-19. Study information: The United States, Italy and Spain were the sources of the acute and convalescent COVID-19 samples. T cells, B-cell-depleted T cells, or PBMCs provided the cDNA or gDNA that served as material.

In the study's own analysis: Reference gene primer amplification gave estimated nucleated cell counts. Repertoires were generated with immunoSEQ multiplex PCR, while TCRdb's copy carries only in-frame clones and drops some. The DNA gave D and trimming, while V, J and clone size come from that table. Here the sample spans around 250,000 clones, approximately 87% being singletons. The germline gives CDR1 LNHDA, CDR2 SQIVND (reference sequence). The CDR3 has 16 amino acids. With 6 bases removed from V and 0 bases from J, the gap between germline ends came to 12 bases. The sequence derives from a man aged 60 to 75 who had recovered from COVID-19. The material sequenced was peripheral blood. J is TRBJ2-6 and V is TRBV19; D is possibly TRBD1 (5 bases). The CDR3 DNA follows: TGTGCCAGTAGAACCGACAGCCTCTCTGGGGCCAACGTCCTGACTTTC. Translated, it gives CASRTDSLSGANVLTF.